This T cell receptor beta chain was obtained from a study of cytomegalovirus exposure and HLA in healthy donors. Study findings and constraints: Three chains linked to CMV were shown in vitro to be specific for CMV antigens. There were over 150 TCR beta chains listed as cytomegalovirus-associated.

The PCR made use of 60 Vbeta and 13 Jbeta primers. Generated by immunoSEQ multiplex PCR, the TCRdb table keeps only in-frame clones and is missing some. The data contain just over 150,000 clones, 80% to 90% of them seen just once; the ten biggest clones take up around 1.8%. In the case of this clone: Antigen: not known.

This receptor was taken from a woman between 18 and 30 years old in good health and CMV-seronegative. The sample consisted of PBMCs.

The CDR3 DNA reads as TGTGCCAGCACCAACATCGGGTCGATGAACACTGAAGCTTTCTTT. This codes for CASTNIGSMNTEAFF. The chain couples TRBV6-1 to TRBJ1-1; D not resolved. V lost 7 bases to trimming and J lost 0 bases, with 15 bases between them. This CDR3 has 15 residues. Germline V CDR1 and CDR2: MNHNS, SASEGT.